The 21 T cell receptor beta chains presented below share a single source sample, sequenced in a study of cytomegalovirus exposure and HLA in healthy donors. With 60 Vbeta and 13 Jbeta primers, the PCR was carried out. The data were produced by immunoSEQ multiplex PCR, yet TCRdb's version contains in-frame clones alone and is incomplete. The sample lists 60,000 to 90,000 clones, around 83% seen once, with about 20% in the top ten. What was sequenced was PBMCs. The receptors were gathered from a man in his 70s in good health and CMV-seropositive.

The CDR3 bases are TGTGCCAGCTGGGGAGGGCCCTCTGGAAACACCATATATTTT. Protein: CASWGGPSGNTIYF. The chain is built from TRBV6-5 and TRBJ1-3; no clear D gene. Germline-derived CDR1 and CDR2 are MNHEY and SVGAGI. The CDR3 sequence is 14 residues long. V was clipped by 8 bases and J by 0 bases, with 11 bases between them.

This clone appeared once. The chain links TRBV5-1 to TRBJ1-5; the D is unclear. The CDR3 contains 13 residues. The V end was cut by 5 bases, the J end by 5 bases, with 11 bases between. CDR1 is SGHRS and CDR2 is YFSETQ in the germline V gene. This chain's CDR3 is CASRQEEDQPQHF. CDR3 sequence (DNA): TGCGCCAGCAGGCAGGAGGAGGATCAGCCCCAGCATTTT.

The DNA for the CDR3 is TGTGCCAGCAGCCAAGGTGGGGCTGGCACTGAAGCTTTCTTT. It yields the protein CASSQGGAGTEAFF. This chain uses TRBV7-9 with TRBJ1-1; perhaps TRBD1 as D (5 bases). Trimming removed 5 bases at V and 4 bases at J, with 14 bases between. From germline, CDR1 is SEHNR and CDR2 FQNEAQ (reference sequence). This CDR3 is built from 14 residues.

The V gene is TRBV7-9, the J gene TRBJ2-5; tentative D call: TRBD1 (6 bases). The CDR3 sequence is 15 residues long. Germline assignment: CDR1 SEHNR and CDR2 FQNEAQ (reference sequence). V lost 1 base and J lost 1, with 10 bases in between. CDR3 DNA sequence: TGTGCCAGCAGCTTAGTTCCAGGGGCCCAAGAGACCCAGTACTTC. Translating gives CASSLVPGAQETQYF.

This sequence joins TRBV28 and TRBJ1-1; 8 bases match TRBD1. CDR1 is MDHEN and CDR2 is SYDVKM in the germline V gene. The CDR3 contains 15 residues. V lost 5 bases and J lost 0; bases outside the gene matches: 5. The CDR3 loop reads CASSRAGGLNTEAFF. In nucleotides, the CDR3 is TGTGCCAGCAGTCGAGCAGGGGGCCTGAACACTGAAGCTTTCTTT.

CDR3 loop: CASTTTGVGYEQYF. DNA for the CDR3: TGTGCCAGCACCACGACAGGGGTCGGCTACGAGCAGTACTTC. The genes are TRBV6-1 and TRBJ2-5; 8 bases align to TRBD1. The DNA end lines up better with TRBJ2-7; the J call may be wrong. This CDR3 is built from 14 residues. The germline CDR1 and CDR2 sequences are MNHNS and SASEGT.

This chain uses TRBV27 with TRBJ1-2; a possible D gene is TRBD1 (6 bases). The CDR3 totals 13 residues. V was shortened by 6 bases and J by 3 bases, with 11 bases between the two germline ends. The V gene's germline CDR1 is MNHEY and CDR2 SMNVEV (reference sequence). The CDR3 coding sequence is TGTGCCAGCAGACAGGGAAGAGACTATGGCTACACCTTC. It is translated as CASRQGRDYGYTF.

This clone was observed once. The chain couples TRBV7-3 to TRBJ2-1; D unclear. Trimming stripped 2 bases from V and 5 bases from J, with 7 bases between. Germline V gene data show CDR1 as SGHTA and CDR2 as FQGTGA. CDR3 size: 13 residues. The DNA of the CDR3 is TGTGCCAGCAGCTTATCACGGGACAATGAGCAGTTCTTC. Residues: CASSLSRDNEQFF.

The V gene is TRBV28, the J gene TRBJ2-7, with D possibly TRBD1 on 6 matching bases. V dropped 7 bases and J dropped 4 bases, with 17 bases sitting between them. CDR1 MDHEN and CDR2 SYDVKM come from the germline V gene. This CDR3 has 14 amino acids. The CDR3 sequence: CASTLGQGQYEQYF. DNA for the CDR3: TGTGCCAGCACCTTGGGCCAGGGACAATACGAGCAGTACTTC.

For this clone: One end of the junction is discordant with germline, which a read error may explain. The gene calls are TRBV6-5 and TRBJ1-1; 9 nucleotides agree with TRBD1. The CDR3 length is 16 residues. CDR1 is MNHEY and CDR2 is SVGAGI in the germline V gene. The CDR3 DNA follows: TGTGCCGGCAGTTACTCGGAGTGGACAGGGGCCACTGAAGCTTTCTTT. The encoded protein is CAGSYSEWTGATEAFF.

The rearrangement uses TRBV25-1 and TRBJ1-2, with a tentative D call TRBD1 (5 bases). CDR1 is MGHDK and CDR2 is SYGVNS in the germline V gene. There are 16 residues in the CDR3. V lost 2 bases to trimming and J lost 8 bases, with 21 bases between them. In nucleotides, the CDR3 is TGTGCCAGCAGTGAAATGGGGCAAGCTGGAATGAGAGGCTACACCTTC. Amino acid sequence: CASSEMGQAGMRGYTF.

J is TRBJ2-2 and V is TRBV5-1; 10 bases are a match to TRBD2. The CDR3 runs to 16 residues. CDR1 and CDR2 from the germline V gene are SGHRS and YFSETQ. V was pared by 4 bases and J by 4 bases, with 7 bases of the junction left unmatched. This chain's CDR3 is CASSVSGRAGTGELFF. In DNA, the CDR3 is TGCGCCAGCAGCGTCAGCGGGAGGGCGGGCACCGGGGAGCTGTTTTTT.

V usage is TRBV28 and J usage is TRBJ2-1; 13 nucleotides align to TRBD2. The CDR3 totals 15 residues. Per the germline V gene, CDR1 is MDHEN and CDR2 is SYDVKM. J was trimmed by 9 bases and V by 4 bases; bases with no gene match: 6. The CDR3: CASSSGTSGTTEQFF. Written as DNA, the CDR3 is TGTGCCAGCAGTTCCGGGACTAGCGGGACAACTGAGCAGTTCTTC.

The CDR3 sequence: CASSRSGGGKQETQYF. In nucleotides, the CDR3 is TGTGCCAGCAGCCGTAGCGGGGGGGGAAAACAAGAGACCCAGTACTTC. V usage is TRBV7-3 and J usage is TRBJ2-5, with TRBD2 identical over 11 bases. The germline gives CDR1 SGHTA, CDR2 FQGTGA. V lost 5 bases and J lost 2; bases outside the gene matches: 7. The CDR3 has 16 residues.

Details on this clone: Other DNA variants within this sample encode the same CDR3. The CDR3 DNA sequence: TGCGCCAGCAGTCCTACTAGCGGGAGTACAGATACGCAGTATTTT. Protein sequence: CASSPTSGSTDTQYF. The genes are TRBV4-1 and TRBJ2-3; 11 bases match TRBD2. The CDR3 length is 15 residues. The V gene's germline CDR1 is MGHRA and CDR2 YSYEKL. Trimming took 6 bases from V and 3 from J; bases not matched to a gene: 5.

V is TRBV7-2 and J is TRBJ1-1; 7 bases are shared with TRBD1. This CDR3 has 14 amino acids. V shed 5 bases, J shed 5 bases, and the junction held 8 bases outside the gene matches. From germline, CDR1 is SGHTA and CDR2 FQGNSA. The CDR3 DNA reads TGTGCCAGCAGCATACAGGGGCTCTGGACTGAAGCTTTCTTT. It specifies CASSIQGLWTEAFF.

V and J are TRBV7-9 and TRBJ2-1; 13 bases are shared with TRBD2. Unmatched junction bases numbered 14, after V lost 4 bases and J lost 14 bases. The CDR3 contains 16 residues. Germline V gene lookup returns CDR1 SEHNR and CDR2 FQNEAQ (reference sequence). The CDR3 DNA is TGTGCCAGCAGCTCCGACCGCCAACTAGCGGGAGGGCCGGAGTTCTTC. This codes for CASSSDRQLAGGPEFF.

The DNA of the CDR3 is TGTGCCAGCAGCTCACCGGGACAGGGAGGAGAGACCCAGTACTTC. Protein product: CASSSPGQGGETQYF. The chain links TRBV7-3 to TRBJ2-5; the match to TRBD1 covers 9 bases. CDR1 is SGHTA and CDR2 is FQGTGA in the germline V gene. This CDR3 is built from 15 residues. Trimming cost V 4 bases and J 4 bases; bases outside gene matches: 7. Supplemented by reference TRBV7-3 and TRBJ2-5, the full variable domain reads GAGVSQTPSNKVTEKGKYVELRCDPISGHTALYWYRQSLGQGPEFLIYFQGTGAADDSGLPNDRFFAVRPEGSVSTLKIQRTERGDSAVYLCASSSPGQGGETQYFGPGTRLLVL.

This chain connects TRBV30 to TRBJ1-2, with a weak D call TRBD1 (5 bases). The CDR3 is 13 amino acids. Trimming took 4 bases from V and 5 from J, leaving 14 bases between them. Germline V gene sequence: CDR1 GTSNPN, CDR2 SVGIG (reference sequence). This chain's CDR3 is CAWTLWTQYGYTF. CDR3 bases: TGTGCCTGGACCCTGTGGACACAGTATGGCTACACCTTC.

This clone has more than one count but fewer than ten. The CDR3 here is CASSLVGSPSNEQFF. The CDR3 bases are TGTGCCAGCAGTCTCGTGGGCAGCCCCTCCAATGAGCAGTTCTTC. The chain links TRBV6-5 to TRBJ2-1; D unresolved. The V gene's germline CDR1 is MNHEY and CDR2 SVGAGI. CDR3 size: 15 residues. The V and J ends lost 5 bases and 6 bases respectively, with 17 bases between them.

This clone is a singleton in its sample. The chain has TRBV5-8 and TRBJ2-7; D may be TRBD1 (5 bases). CDR3 length equals 12 residues. Trimming cost V 3 bases and J 4 bases, with 8 bases left between them. Germline assignment: CDR1 SGHTS and CDR2 YDEGEE. This chain's CDR3 is CASSSREYEQYF. In DNA form, the CDR3 reads TGTGCCAGCAGCTCCAGGGAATACGAGCAGTACTTC. Based on the CDR3 plus reference TRBV5-8 and TRBJ2-7, the full variable domain is EAGVTQSPTHLIKTRGQQATLRCSPISGHTSVYWYQQALGLGLQFLLWYDEGEERNRGNFPPRFSGRQFPNYSSELNVNALELEDSALYLCASSSREYEQYFGPGTRLTVT.